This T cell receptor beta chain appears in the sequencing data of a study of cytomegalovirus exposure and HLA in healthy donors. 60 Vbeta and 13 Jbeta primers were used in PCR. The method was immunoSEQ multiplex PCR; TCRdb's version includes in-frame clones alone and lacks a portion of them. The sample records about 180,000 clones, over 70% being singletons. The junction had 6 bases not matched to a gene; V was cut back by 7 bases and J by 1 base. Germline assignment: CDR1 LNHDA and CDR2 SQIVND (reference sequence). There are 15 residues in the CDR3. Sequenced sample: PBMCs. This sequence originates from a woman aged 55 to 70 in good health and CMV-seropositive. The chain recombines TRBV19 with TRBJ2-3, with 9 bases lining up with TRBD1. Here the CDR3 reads CASTGQGLRTDTQYF. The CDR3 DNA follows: TGTGCCAGTACCGGACAGGGGCTGCGCACAGATACGCAGTATTTT.